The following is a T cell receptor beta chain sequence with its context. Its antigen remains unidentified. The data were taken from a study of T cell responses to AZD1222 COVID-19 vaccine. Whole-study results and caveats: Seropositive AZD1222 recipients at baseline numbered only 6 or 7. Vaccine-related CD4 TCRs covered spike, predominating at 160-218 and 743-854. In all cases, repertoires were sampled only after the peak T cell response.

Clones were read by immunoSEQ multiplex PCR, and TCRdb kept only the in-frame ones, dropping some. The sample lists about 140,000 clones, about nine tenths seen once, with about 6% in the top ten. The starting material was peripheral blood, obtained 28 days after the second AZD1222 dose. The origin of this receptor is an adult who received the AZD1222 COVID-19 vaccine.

In nucleotides, the CDR3 is TGTGCCAGCAGCTTAGGCTTAGATCAGCCCCAGCATTTT. This codes for CASSLGLDQPQHF. The chain joins TRBV7-2 to TRBJ1-5; D remains ambiguous. The CDR3 is 13 amino acids. Trimming pared 1 base from V and 5 bases from J, leaving 6 bases between. The germline gives CDR1 SGHTA, CDR2 FQGNSA.